The sequence of this T cell receptor (beta chain) was determined in a study of T cell repertoires in cytomegalovirus infection. Study background: Shared public TCR beta signatures pointed to both CMV infection and a matching HLA type.

MiXCR was run by TCRdb on the reads, yielding one entry per CDR3 protein. The sample gives 150,000 to 200,000 distinct CDR3 sequences, roughly 27% of which show up once; roughly 31% is in the top ten. CDR3 length: 16 amino acids. The V gene lost 2 bases and the J gene lost 5 bases, with 19 bases spanning the gap. Per the germline V gene, CDR1 is MNHEY and CDR2 is SVGEGT. The sample holds a few counts of this clonotype. As yet, its antigen is unknown. Regarding the study as a whole: The cumulative frequency of public TCR beta families identified carriers of CMV plus the relevant HLA. Dominating the ex vivo response were HLA-C-restricted CMV-specific TCR beta clonotypes.

V and J are TRBV6-2 or TRBV6-3 and TRBJ2-7; D is ambiguous. What was sequenced was PBMCs. The receptor's source is a human donor in good health (CMV status not recorded). Some clones in this sample may be carry-over from other donors' samples. The CDR3 DNA sequence: TGTGCCAGCAGTTACACGGACGTCCGCCCGAGGCACGAGCAGTACTTC. As protein: CASSYTDVRPRHEQYF.